This TCR beta chain was documented in a study of blood T cell repertoires in COVID-19. Study-wide context: Samples of COVID-19 (acute and convalescent) were obtained from the United States, Italy and Spain. T cells, B-cell-depleted T cells, or PBMCs provided the cDNA or gDNA that served as material.

Under the authors' procedure: Nucleated cell counts were estimated from reference gene primer amplification. The assay was immunoSEQ multiplex PCR, and TCRdb's table has in-frame clones only and misses some. The V and J calls and clone size are taken from that table; D and trimming were inferred from the DNA. The profile shows approximately 280,000 clones, around 87% of them singletons. The material sequenced was peripheral blood. The receptor was derived from a woman aged 25 to 39 who had recovered from COVID-19.

CDR3 in amino acids: CASQPAQRGGGEQFF. CDR3 bases: TGTGCCAGCCAACCTGCGCAGCGGGGAGGGGGGGAGCAGTTCTTC. This rearrangement joins TRBV28 to TRBJ2-1, with D possibly being TRBD2 (7 bases). Trimming took off 8 bases at V and 10 bases at J, with 24 bases between the two ends. Germline loops: CDR1 MDHEN, CDR2 SYDVKM. This CDR3 has 15 amino acids.